These T cell receptor beta chains were read from a single sample in a study of T-cell reconstitution after alpha-beta-depleted transplantation in children. TCRdb processed the PCR reads anew with MiXCR; each CDR3 protein has one entry. Here the sample spans about 540,000 distinct CDR3 sequences, approximately 16% being singletons. The source was PBMCs from the stem cell graft donor, collected from the stem cell graft. These TCRs come from a human donor who donated a stem cell graft to a child with acute lymphoblastic leukemia. Each CDR3 is given with its conserved first and last residue. A D gene is named only where the DNA matches it firmly. Size values are once, few and many counts, or a class for expanded clones, and some rows have none.

size,V,J,D,CDR3,DNA
.,TRBV10-1,TRBJ2-1,TRBD2,CASSESSGKYNEQFF,TGCGCCAGCAGTGAGAGTAGCGGGAAGTACAATGAGCAGTTCTTC
.,TRBV5-1,TRBJ2-7,.,CASSLAPTWDEQYF,TGCGCCAGCAGCTTGGCACCAACCTGGGACGAGCAGTACTTC
few,TRBV3-1,TRBJ2-6,.,CASREPGANVLTF,TGTGCCAGCAGGGAACCTGGGGCCAACGTCCTGACTTTC
few,TRBV11-1,TRBJ1-1,.,CASSLRTVLNTEAFF,TGTGCCAGCAGCTTACGGACGGTTCTGAACACTGAAGCTTTCTTT
few,TRBV18,TRBJ2-7,TRBD2,CASSPVPGLAVSSYEQYF,TGTGCCAGCTCACCAGTACCGGGACTAGCGGTTTCCTCCTACGAGCAGTACTTC
few,TRBV6-4,TRBJ2-3,.,CASSDITDTQYF,TGTGCCAGCAGTGATATCACAGATACGCAGTATTTT
few,TRBV24-1,TRBJ2-2,.,CATSDLSTGELFF,TGTGCCACCAGTGATTTAAGTACCGGGGAGCTGTTTTTT
few,TRBV9,TRBJ2-7,TRBD1,CASSHGGTGVDEQYF,TGTGCCAGCAGCCACGGGGGGACAGGGGTGGACGAGCAGTACTTC
few,TRBV6-5,TRBJ2-7,TRBD1,CASSYSEDRPYEQYF,TGTGCCAGCAGTTACTCTGAGGACAGGCCTTACGAGCAGTACTTC
.,TRBV7-8,TRBJ2-5,TRBD1,CASSPHRGRKETQYF,TGTGCCAGCAGCCCTCACAGGGGGCGCAAAGAGACCCAGTACTTC
few,TRBV7-2,TRBJ2-5,.,CASSPDLQETQYF,TGTGCCAGCAGCCCGGACCTTCAAGAGACCCAGTACTTC
few,TRBV3-1,TRBJ1-1,.,CASSPSGTNTEAFF,TGTGCCAGCAGCCCCTCCGGGACGAACACTGAAGCTTTCTTT
.,TRBV5-1,TRBJ2-7,.,CASSLDGVSEQYF,TGCGCCAGCAGCTTGGATGGCGTGAGCGAGCAGTACTTC
many,TRBV5-1,TRBJ2-6,.,CASSRRNSGANVLTF,TGCGCCAGCAGCCGCCGGAACTCTGGGGCCAACGTCCTGACTTTC
.,TRBV7-6,TRBJ1-1,.,CASSQNGPPAMNTEAFF,TGTGCCAGCAGCCAAAACGGGCCCCCAGCCATGAACACTGAAGCTTTCTTT
few,TRBV7-9,TRBJ1-2,.,CASSPPVIPNYGYTF,TGTGCCAGCAGCCCGCCTGTGATCCCTAACTATGGCTACACCTTC
few,TRBV27,TRBJ1-6,TRBD1,CASNTQGAWNSPLHF,TGTGCCAGCAATACCCAGGGGGCCTGGAATTCACCCCTCCACTTT
few,TRBV5-1,TRBJ2-7,TRBD1,CASTLLRQGEEQYF,TGCGCCAGCACCCTATTAAGACAGGGTGAGGAGCAGTACTTC